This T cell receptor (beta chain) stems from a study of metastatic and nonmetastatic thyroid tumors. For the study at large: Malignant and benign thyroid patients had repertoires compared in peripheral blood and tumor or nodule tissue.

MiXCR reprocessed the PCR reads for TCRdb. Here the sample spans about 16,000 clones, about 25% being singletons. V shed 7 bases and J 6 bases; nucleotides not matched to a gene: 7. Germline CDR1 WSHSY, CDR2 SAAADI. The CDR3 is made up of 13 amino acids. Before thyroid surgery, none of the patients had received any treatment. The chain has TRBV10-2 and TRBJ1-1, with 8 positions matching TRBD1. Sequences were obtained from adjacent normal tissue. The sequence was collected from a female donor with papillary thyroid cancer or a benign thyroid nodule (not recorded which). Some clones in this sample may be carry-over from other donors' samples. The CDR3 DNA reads TGCGCCAGCACCAAAACAGGGGGGCCTGAAGCTTTCTTT. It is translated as CASTKTGGPEAFF.